These T cell receptor beta chains were read from a single sample in a study of blood T cell repertoires in COVID-19. Assay: immunoSEQ multiplex PCR; the TCRdb copy retains only in-frame clones and omits some. The sample has some 150,000 clones; around 87% are singletons. The material sequenced was peripheral blood. Source of these receptors: a man aged 50 to 60 who had recovered from COVID-19. Both conserved end residues are part of each CDR3. D genes are given only for firm matches. The listing skips clone size in some rows; elsewhere it reads once, few, many or a size class.

D gene: TRBD1; V gene: TRBV6-1; CDR3 length: 18; clone size: .; J gene: TRBJ2-4; CDR3 protein: CASSVGTGGASAKNIQYF; CDR3 DNA: TGTGCCAGCAGTGTAGGGACAGGGGGTGCTTCAGCCAAAAACATTCAGTACTTC
D gene: .; V gene: TRBV7-2; CDR3 length: 13; clone size: .; J gene: TRBJ2-7; CDR3 protein: CASSLNFWYEQYF; CDR3 DNA: TGTGCCAGCAGCTTAAACTTCTGGTATGAGCAGTACTTC
D gene: .; V gene: TRBV4-1; CDR3 length: 14; clone size: .; J gene: TRBJ1-4; CDR3 protein: CASSTRDSNEKLFF; CDR3 DNA: TGCGCCAGCAGCACACGAGACAGTAATGAAAAACTGTTTTTT
D gene: TRBD2; V gene: TRBV13; CDR3 length: 14; clone size: .; J gene: TRBJ2-3; CDR3 protein: CASYWRGAGDTQYF; CDR3 DNA: TGTGCCAGCTATTGGCGGGGGGCCGGAGATACGCAGTATTTT
D gene: .; V gene: TRBV7-2; CDR3 length: 14; clone size: .; J gene: TRBJ2-3; CDR3 protein: CASSTQPSTDTQYF; CDR3 DNA: TGTGCCAGCAGCACTCAACCTAGCACAGATACGCAGTATTTT
D gene: TRBD1; V gene: TRBV7-6; CDR3 length: 16; clone size: .; J gene: TRBJ1-2; CDR3 protein: CASSLDGTGGNYGYTF; CDR3 DNA: TGTGCCAGCAGCTTAGACGGGACAGGGGGGAACTATGGCTACACCTTC
D gene: TRBD2; V gene: TRBV3-1/TRBV3-2; CDR3 length: 15; clone size: .; J gene: TRBJ2-1; CDR3 protein: CASSQDPLAVNEQFF; CDR3 DNA: TGTGCCAGCAGCCAAGATCCGCTAGCGGTCAATGAGCAGTTCTTC
D gene: .; V gene: TRBV30; CDR3 length: 14; clone size: .; J gene: TRBJ1-5; CDR3 protein: CAWSPGRSNQPQHF; CDR3 DNA: TGTGCCTGGAGTCCCGGCAGGAGCAATCAGCCCCAGCATTTT
D gene: TRBD1; V gene: TRBV5-6; CDR3 length: 16; clone size: .; J gene: TRBJ1-3; CDR3 protein: CASSLWTGLVGNTIYF; CDR3 DNA: TGTGCCAGCAGCTTGTGGACAGGGTTGGTCGGAAACACCATATATTTT
D gene: .; V gene: TRBV30; CDR3 length: 15; clone size: .; J gene: TRBJ1-2; CDR3 protein: CAWTTSSLPNYGYTF; CDR3 DNA: TGTGCCTGGACCACGTCTAGCCTCCCTAACTATGGCTACACCTTC
D gene: TRBD2; V gene: TRBV18; CDR3 length: 17; clone size: .; J gene: TRBJ2-3; CDR3 protein: CASSPKVAGVNTDTQYF; CDR3 DNA: TGTGCCAGCTCACCGAAAGTAGCGGGGGTGAACACAGATACGCAGTATTTT
D gene: .; V gene: TRBV4-2; CDR3 length: 14; clone size: .; J gene: TRBJ1-2; CDR3 protein: CASSQERQNYGYTF; CDR3 DNA: TGTGCCAGCAGCCAAGAGCGGCAGAACTATGGCTACACCTTC
D gene: TRBD1; V gene: TRBV14; CDR3 length: 13; clone size: .; J gene: TRBJ2-1; CDR3 protein: CASSDRVVNEQFF; CDR3 DNA: TGTGCCAGCAGCGACAGGGTGGTGAATGAGCAGTTCTTC
D gene: .; V gene: TRBV25-1; CDR3 length: 13; clone size: .; J gene: TRBJ2-7; CDR3 protein: CASSATGTYEQYF; CDR3 DNA: TGTGCCAGCAGTGCGACAGGTACTTACGAGCAGTACTTC
D gene: .; V gene: TRBV6-5; CDR3 length: 14; clone size: .; J gene: TRBJ2-5; CDR3 protein: CASSRDTSIKTQYF; CDR3 DNA: TGTGCCAGCTCCAGGGATACCTCTATCAAGACCCAGTACTTC
D gene: TRBD2; V gene: TRBV19; CDR3 length: 16; clone size: .; J gene: TRBJ2-7; CDR3 protein: CASSIGSGLAAYEQYF; CDR3 DNA: TGTGCCAGTAGTATTGGGTCGGGACTAGCGGCCTACGAGCAGTACTTC
D gene: .; V gene: TRBV3-1/TRBV3-2; CDR3 length: 16; clone size: .; J gene: TRBJ1-6; CDR3 protein: CASSQGGHRYNSPLHF; CDR3 DNA: TGTGCCAGCAGCCAAGGGGGACACCGGTATAATTCACCCCTCCACTTT
D gene: .; V gene: TRBV18; CDR3 length: 15; clone size: once; J gene: TRBJ2-1; CDR3 protein: CASSPQQSSYNEQFF; CDR3 DNA: TGTGCCAGCTCCCCCCAACAGAGCTCCTACAATGAGCAGTTCTTC
D gene: TRBD1; V gene: TRBV18; CDR3 length: 15; clone size: .; J gene: TRBJ2-7; CDR3 protein: CASSPPGQGGYEQYF; CDR3 DNA: TGTGCCAGCTCACCACCGGGACAGGGGGGCTACGAGCAGTACTTC
D gene: TRBD2; V gene: TRBV6-2/TRBV6-3; CDR3 length: 17; clone size: .; J gene: TRBJ2-1; CDR3 protein: CASSITGTSGLRDEQFF; CDR3 DNA: TGTGCCAGCAGTATAACCGGGACTAGCGGACTGAGGGATGAGCAGTTCTTC
D gene: .; V gene: TRBV11-2; CDR3 length: 17; clone size: .; J gene: TRBJ2-7; CDR3 protein: CASSLDQPARGFYEQYF; CDR3 DNA: TGTGCCAGCAGCTTAGATCAACCGGCGAGGGGGTTCTACGAGCAGTACTTC
D gene: TRBD2; V gene: TRBV9; CDR3 length: 16; clone size: .; J gene: TRBJ2-2; CDR3 protein: CASSVDSGGTGGELFF; CDR3 DNA: TGTGCCAGCAGCGTAGACAGCGGGGGGACTGGCGGGGAGCTGTTTTTT
D gene: TRBD1; V gene: TRBV3-1/TRBV3-2; CDR3 length: 17; clone size: .; J gene: TRBJ2-7; CDR3 protein: CASSRLSCGTGGLEQYF; CDR3 DNA: TGTGCCAGCAGCCGACTATCGTGCGGGACAGGGGGCCTCGAGCAGTACTTC
D gene: .; V gene: TRBV7-3; CDR3 length: 15; clone size: .; J gene: TRBJ2-2; CDR3 protein: CASSLGGSNTGELFF; CDR3 DNA: TGTGCCAGCAGCTTAGGGGGGTCGAACACCGGGGAGCTGTTTTTT
D gene: TRBD2; V gene: TRBV4-1; CDR3 length: 16; clone size: .; J gene: TRBJ2-1; CDR3 protein: CASRQPRAGGNNEQFF; CDR3 DNA: TGCGCCAGCAGGCAGCCTAGGGCGGGGGGGAACAATGAGCAGTTCTTC
D gene: .; V gene: TRBV4-3; CDR3 length: 15; clone size: once; J gene: TRBJ1-6; CDR3 protein: CASSQQGGINSPLHF; CDR3 DNA: TGCGCCAGCAGCCAGCAGGGTGGAATTAATTCACCCCTCCACTTT
D gene: TRBD2; V gene: TRBV5-1; CDR3 length: 17; clone size: .; J gene: TRBJ2-7; CDR3 protein: CASSLRTSGGETYEQYF; CDR3 DNA: TGCGCCAGCAGCCTACGGACTAGCGGGGGAGAAACCTACGAGCAGTACTTC
D gene: TRBD2; V gene: TRBV2; CDR3 length: 13; clone size: many; J gene: TRBJ2-1; CDR3 protein: CASNGGALNEQFF; CDR3 DNA: TGTGCCAGCAACGGGGGGGCCTTAAATGAGCAGTTCTTC
D gene: .; V gene: TRBV5-1; CDR3 length: 14; clone size: .; J gene: TRBJ2-3; CDR3 protein: CASSFRTGADTQYF; CDR3 DNA: TGCGCCAGCAGCTTTAGGACCGGGGCAGATACGCAGTATTTT
D gene: .; V gene: TRBV11-2; CDR3 length: 14; clone size: .; J gene: TRBJ1-2; CDR3 protein: CASSLGGGSEGYTF; CDR3 DNA: TGTGCCAGCAGCTTAGGAGGCGGGTCGGAGGGCTACACCTTC
D gene: TRBD2; V gene: TRBV6-5; CDR3 length: 16; clone size: .; J gene: TRBJ2-1; CDR3 protein: CASSYGGSGEYNEQFF; CDR3 DNA: TGTGCCAGCAGTTACGGGGGTAGCGGGGAGTACAATGAGCAGTTCTTC
D gene: .; V gene: TRBV6-5; CDR3 length: 12; clone size: .; J gene: TRBJ2-1; CDR3 protein: CASREGYNEQFF; CDR3 DNA: TGTGCCAGCAGAGAGGGCTACAATGAGCAGTTCTTC
D gene: .; V gene: TRBV9; CDR3 length: 15; clone size: .; J gene: TRBJ2-3; CDR3 protein: CASSVDYRITDTQYF; CDR3 DNA: TGTGCCAGCAGCGTAGACTACAGGATAACAGATACGCAGTATTTT
D gene: .; V gene: TRBV11-2; CDR3 length: 16; clone size: .; J gene: TRBJ2-1; CDR3 protein: CASSLLYRSSYNEQFF; CDR3 DNA: TGTGCCAGCAGCTTATTATATAGGAGTTCCTACAATGAGCAGTTCTTC
D gene: .; V gene: TRBV27; CDR3 length: 16; clone size: few; J gene: TRBJ2-7; CDR3 protein: CASSLWALDGTYEQYF; CDR3 DNA: TGTGCCAGCAGTTTATGGGCACTTGACGGTACCTACGAGCAGTACTTC
D gene: TRBD2; V gene: TRBV19; CDR3 length: 13; clone size: .; J gene: TRBJ2-5; CDR3 protein: CASSGGAFETQYF; CDR3 DNA: TGTGCCAGTAGCGGGGGGGCGTTCGAGACCCAGTACTTC
D gene: .; V gene: TRBV27; CDR3 length: 14; clone size: once; J gene: TRBJ2-3; CDR3 protein: CASSLAEGTDTQYF; CDR3 DNA: TGTGCCAGCAGTTTAGCGGAGGGCACAGATACGCAGTATTTT
D gene: TRBD2; V gene: TRBV4-1; CDR3 length: 16; clone size: .; J gene: TRBJ2-1; CDR3 protein: CASSPGLAGGPNEQFF; CDR3 DNA: TGCGCCAGCAGCCCCGGACTAGCGGGGGGCCCTAATGAGCAGTTCTTC
D gene: .; V gene: TRBV9; CDR3 length: 12; clone size: .; J gene: TRBJ1-6; CDR3 protein: CASSVGVSPLHF; CDR3 DNA: TGTGCCAGCAGCGTAGGAGTTTCCCCCCTCCACTTT
D gene: TRBD1; V gene: TRBV9; CDR3 length: 15; clone size: .; J gene: TRBJ1-2; CDR3 protein: CASSASGTGRYGYTF; CDR3 DNA: TGTGCCAGCAGCGCCTCCGGGACAGGGAGGTACGGCTACACCTTC
D gene: .; V gene: TRBV5-1; CDR3 length: 16; clone size: .; J gene: TRBJ1-3; CDR3 protein: CASSAGEVDSGNTIYF; CDR3 DNA: TGCGCCAGCAGCGCCGGGGAGGTCGACTCTGGAAACACCATATATTTT
D gene: .; V gene: TRBV6-6; CDR3 length: 16; clone size: .; J gene: TRBJ2-1; CDR3 protein: CASSYSVRASYNEQFF; CDR3 DNA: TGTGCCAGCAGTTACTCGGTCAGGGCTTCCTACAATGAGCAGTTCTTC
D gene: TRBD1; V gene: TRBV7-6; CDR3 length: 16; clone size: .; J gene: TRBJ2-5; CDR3 protein: CASSLGQEIFQETQYF; CDR3 DNA: TGTGCCAGCAGCTTGGGACAGGAGATTTTCCAAGAGACCCAGTACTTC
D gene: .; V gene: TRBV6-2/TRBV6-3; CDR3 length: 13; clone size: .; J gene: TRBJ1-2; CDR3 protein: CASSHGEQGRYTF; CDR3 DNA: TGTGCCAGCAGCCACGGGGAACAGGGCCGGTACACCTTC
D gene: .; V gene: TRBV10-3; CDR3 length: 13; clone size: .; J gene: TRBJ2-5; CDR3 protein: CAISEEGGETQYF; CDR3 DNA: TGTGCCATCAGTGAGGAGGGTGGGGAGACCCAGTACTTC
D gene: .; V gene: TRBV5-5; CDR3 length: 14; clone size: .; J gene: TRBJ2-1; CDR3 protein: CASQIWPGDNEQFF; CDR3 DNA: TGTGCCAGCCAAATTTGGCCAGGGGACAATGAGCAGTTCTTC
D gene: .; V gene: TRBV19; CDR3 length: 12; clone size: few; J gene: TRBJ1-2; CDR3 protein: CASSRSNYGYTF; CDR3 DNA: TGTGCCAGTAGCCGGAGTAACTATGGCTACACCTTC
D gene: TRBD1; V gene: TRBV18; CDR3 length: 13; clone size: .; J gene: TRBJ2-2; CDR3 protein: CASTGARTGELFF; CDR3 DNA: TGTGCCAGCACAGGGGCAAGGACCGGGGAGCTGTTTTTT
D gene: .; V gene: TRBV6-4; CDR3 length: 13; clone size: .; J gene: TRBJ1-1; CDR3 protein: CASGATMNTEAFF; CDR3 DNA: TGTGCCAGCGGAGCCACCATGAACACTGAAGCTTTCTTT